The 8 T cell receptor beta chains presented below share a single source sample, sequenced in a study of cytomegalovirus exposure and HLA in healthy donors. PCR primers comprised 60 Vbeta and 13 Jbeta primers. Sequencing used immunoSEQ multiplex PCR; TCRdb keeps in-frame clones, though not all of them. The sample yields around 150,000 clones, about 85% seen once. Source material: PBMCs. These receptors were obtained from a boy aged 2 to 10 in good health and CMV-seronegative.

The rearrangement joins TRBV5-6 to TRBJ2-5, with D tentatively TRBD1 (6 bases). TRBJ2-7 explains the end of the DNA better; the J call may be wrong. Germline loops: CDR1 SGHDT, CDR2 YYEEEE. This CDR3 comprises 14 residues. CDR3 amino acids: CASSLIRGSYEQYF. The CDR3 bases are TGTGCCAGCAGCTTGATTAGGGGGTCCTACGAGCAGTACTTC.

This chain links TRBV15 with TRBJ1-5; possibly TRBD1 for D (5 bases). The V end lost 0 bases, the J end lost 7 bases, and 13 bases lay between the germline ends. Germline-derived CDR1 and CDR2 are LNHNV and YYDKDF (reference sequence). This CDR3 spans 15 amino acids. CDR3 residues: CATSRDRGGVQPQHF. For the CDR3, the DNA is TGTGCCACCAGCAGAGATCGGGGAGGGGTCCAGCCCCAGCATTTT. Looking up the rest from reference TRBV15 and TRBJ1-5 gives the full variable domain: DAMVIQNPRYQVTQFGKPVTLSCSQTLNHNVMYWYQQKSSQAPKLLFHYYDKDFNNEADTPDNFQSRRPNTSFCFLDIRSPGLGDTAMYLCATSRDRGGVQPQHFGDGTRLSIL.

This clone was observed once. The gene calls are TRBV11-3 and TRBJ2-3; 7 nucleotides line up with TRBD2. CDR3 length: 16 residues. V trimming: 3 bases; J trimming: 2 bases; junction bases outside the gene matches: 8. Germline CDR1 SGHNT, CDR2 YENEEA. The CDR3 protein is CASSFRASGNTDTQYF. Written as DNA, the CDR3 is TGTGCCAGCAGCTTCAGGGCGAGCGGGAACACAGATACGCAGTATTTT.

This chain uses TRBV10-3 with TRBJ2-7; D is possibly TRBD2 (5 bases). This CDR3 has 14 amino acids. Germline loops: CDR1 ENHRY, CDR2 SYGVKD. Trimming stripped 3 bases from V and 0 bases from J, with 9 bases between. DNA of the CDR3: TGTGCCATCAGTGATGGAACTAGCTCCTACGAGCAGTACTTC. Translation gives CAISDGTSSYEQYF.

This clone came up a few times. The gene calls are TRBV7-9 and TRBJ1-2; the D is unclear. The V end lost 10 bases, the J end lost 2 bases, and 14 bases lay between the germline ends. The CDR3 is made up of 13 amino acids. Germline V CDR1 and CDR2: SEHNR, FQNEAQ (reference sequence). This CDR3 is CATRFGENYGYTF. The CDR3 bases are TGTGCCACCCGGTTCGGGGAGAACTATGGCTACACCTTC.

This clone was recorded only once. The chain carries TRBV30 and TRBJ2-2; 8 nucleotides agree with TRBD1. The ends lost 5 bases at V and 6 bases at J; junction bases unmatched: 5. CDR1 and CDR2 from the germline V gene are GTSNPN and SVGIG (reference sequence). This CDR3 comprises 13 residues. The CDR3 here is CAWGTGGAGELFF. The CDR3 nucleotides are TGTGCCTGGGGAACAGGGGGTGCCGGGGAGCTGTTTTTT.

The chain joins TRBV6-1 to TRBJ2-7, with D unclear. The CDR3 consists of 12 residues. Germline V gives CDR1 MNHNS, CDR2 SASEGT. The V end was cut by 3 bases, the J end by 4 bases, with 7 bases between. The CDR3 DNA is TGTGCCAGCAGTGATTCGGGTTACGAGCAGTACTTC. This codes for CASSDSGYEQYF.

CDR3: CASTPLKLPGNGYTF. CDR3 nucleotide sequence: TGTGCCAGCACCCCACTTAAGCTACCAGGGAACGGCTACACCTTC. The chain combines TRBV11-1 with TRBJ1-2; TRBD1 might be the D (5 bases). Per germline, CDR1 SGHAT and CDR2 FQDESV (reference sequence). Trimming took off 7 bases at V and 8 bases at J, with 23 bases between the two ends. CDR3 length: 15 amino acids.